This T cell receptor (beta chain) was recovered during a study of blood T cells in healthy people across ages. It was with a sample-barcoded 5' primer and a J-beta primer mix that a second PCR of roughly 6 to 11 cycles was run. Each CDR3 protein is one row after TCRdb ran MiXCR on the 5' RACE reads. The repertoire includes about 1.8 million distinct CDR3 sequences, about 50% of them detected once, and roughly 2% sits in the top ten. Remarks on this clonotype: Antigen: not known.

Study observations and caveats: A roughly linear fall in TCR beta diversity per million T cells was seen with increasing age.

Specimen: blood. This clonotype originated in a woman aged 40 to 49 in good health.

The CDR3 is CASSQVLHTGELFF. The CDR3 DNA sequence: TGCGCCAGCAGCCAAGTATTGCACACCGGGGAGCTGTTTTTT. The chain is built from TRBV4-3 and TRBJ2-2; D gene uncertain. Germline V lookup: CDR1 LGHNA, CDR2 YSLEER. The CDR3 extends over 14 amino acids. Trimming stripped 1 base from V and 3 bases from J, with 6 bases between.